A single T cell receptor (beta chain) is shown here with its context. Treatment reported: some 20 received Ad26.COV2.S at low or high dose, single or two shots; 5 received placebo; per-sample allocation not given. Vaccine and placebo recipients were sampled on day 63 after the first injection. The source of the sample is a study of Ad26.COV2.S vaccination and SARS-CoV-2 variants. Study context: Intramuscularly, Ad26.COV2.S was given either once or twice, 56 days apart.

Sequencing was performed with immunoSEQ multiplex PCR; in TCRdb, only in-frame clones are kept and a portion is missing. The sample has 400,000 to 450,000 clones, about 90% seen once. The V segment lost 4 bases and the J segment 2 bases; nucleotides outside the gene matches: 14. The CDR3 has 19 amino acids. The germline CDR1 and CDR2 sequences are SGDLS and YYNGEE. The specimen comprised peripheral blood, sampled in a trial of Ad26.COV2.S vaccine versus placebo. This clonotype was sampled from a person between 18 and 65 years old who received the Ad26.COV2.S COVID-19 vaccine or a placebo. This rearrangement joins TRBV9 to TRBJ2-6; 8 bases line up with TRBD1. CDR3 in DNA: TGTGCCAGCAGCCAACAAGCCGGACAGGGTTTAGCTGGGGCCAACGTCCTGACTTTC. It yields the protein CASSQQAGQGLAGANVLTF.